These T cell receptor beta chains were read from a single sample in a study of shared clonotypes between healthy human individuals. Measured with immunoSEQ multiplex PCR; TCRdb has only the in-frame clones, and not every one. The profile shows approximately 2.3 million clones, 93% of them singletons. Sequences were obtained from naive CD4+ T cells from PBMCs. The receptors derive from a man between 18 and 35 years old in good health. Some clones in this sample may be carry-over from other donors' samples. Both conserved end residues are part of each CDR3. The order of the fields is clone size, J gene, V gene, CDR3 protein. Some rows have no size entry. The others give once, few or many, or a class for an expanded clone.

clone size: NA; J gene: TRBJ1-5; V gene: TRBV27; CDR3 protein: CASSLEGHQPQHF
clone size: NA; J gene: TRBJ1-1; V gene: TRBV9; CDR3 protein: CASSAPTVWDDTEAFF
clone size: NA; J gene: TRBJ1-1; V gene: TRBV19; CDR3 protein: CASTLAGNTEAFF
clone size: NA; J gene: TRBJ1-5; V gene: TRBV7-6; CDR3 protein: CASSPGTVNQPQHF
clone size: NA; J gene: TRBJ2-5; V gene: TRBV28; CDR3 protein: CASSLGAGDVEFAQYF
clone size: NA; J gene: TRBJ1-1; V gene: TRBV7-2; CDR3 protein: CASSLAPSGGAFF
clone size: NA; J gene: TRBJ2-7; V gene: TRBV2; CDR3 protein: CASSAGQYYEQYF
clone size: NA; J gene: TRBJ1-3; V gene: TRBV2; CDR3 protein: CASSELGAPGNTIYF
clone size: NA; J gene: TRBJ2-7; V gene: TRBV28; CDR3 protein: CASSKQRTSGTYEQYF
clone size: NA; J gene: TRBJ1-1; V gene: TRBV28; CDR3 protein: CASSGPRRTEAFF
clone size: NA; J gene: TRBJ2-5; V gene: TRBV28; CDR3 protein: CASSLRGRQETQYF
clone size: NA; J gene: TRBJ2-7; V gene: TRBV28; CDR3 protein: CASRQGTGPPYEQYF
clone size: NA; J gene: TRBJ2-1; V gene: TRBV7-3; CDR3 protein: CASSLGTSGANEQFF
clone size: once; J gene: TRBJ2-3; V gene: TRBV28; CDR3 protein: CASSHGLGGDTQYF
clone size: NA; J gene: TRBJ2-3; V gene: TRBV7-9; CDR3 protein: CAEGRGTDTQYF
clone size: once; J gene: TRBJ2-1; V gene: TRBV25-1; CDR3 protein: CASSEPGAVINEQFF
clone size: NA; J gene: TRBJ2-1; V gene: TRBV5-8; CDR3 protein: CASSLLVLEQFF
clone size: NA; J gene: TRBJ2-5; V gene: TRBV5-1; CDR3 protein: CASSLDPGSKTQYF
clone size: NA; J gene: TRBJ2-7; V gene: TRBV2; CDR3 protein: CASSTMGQGAYEQYF
clone size: NA; J gene: TRBJ1-1; V gene: TRBV18; CDR3 protein: CASSETPLSTEAFF
clone size: NA; J gene: TRBJ1-2; V gene: TRBV15; CDR3 protein: CATSRNARGYTF
clone size: NA; J gene: TRBJ2-5; V gene: TRBV28; CDR3 protein: CASKSSGRGKETQYF
clone size: NA; J gene: TRBJ1-2; V gene: TRBV27; CDR3 protein: CASSYSNNYGYTF
clone size: once; J gene: TRBJ2-6; V gene: TRBV2; CDR3 protein: CASSVWRGANVLTF
clone size: NA; J gene: TRBJ1-1; V gene: TRBV6-1; CDR3 protein: CAAALLGASGTEAFF
clone size: NA; J gene: TRBJ1-2; V gene: TRBV6-1; CDR3 protein: CASSEGTGGVANYGYTF
clone size: NA; J gene: TRBJ2-7; V gene: TRBV27; CDR3 protein: CASSLSGIGEQYF
clone size: once; J gene: TRBJ1-3; V gene: TRBV19; CDR3 protein: CASSIDPAFSGNTIYF
clone size: NA; J gene: TRBJ2-1; V gene: TRBV5-1; CDR3 protein: CASSLTPRQAPYNEQFF
clone size: NA; J gene: TRBJ1-1; V gene: TRBV6-1; CDR3 protein: CATPANTEAFF
clone size: NA; J gene: TRBJ1-2; V gene: TRBV28; CDR3 protein: CASSGGRGYGYTF
clone size: NA; J gene: TRBJ2-4; V gene: TRBV7-2; CDR3 protein: CASSAMDRGLAKNIQYF
clone size: once; J gene: TRBJ1-2; V gene: TRBV7-9; CDR3 protein: CASSSSEGQGVPRNGYTF
clone size: NA; J gene: TRBJ2-7; V gene: TRBV5-1; CDR3 protein: CASSSTGSSYEQYF
clone size: NA; J gene: TRBJ2-7; V gene: TRBV11-1; CDR3 protein: CASSPRTGSSYEQYF
clone size: NA; J gene: TRBJ1-2; V gene: TRBV5-1; CDR3 protein: CASSLQGDNYGYTF
clone size: NA; J gene: TRBJ1-1; V gene: TRBV13; CDR3 protein: CASSSTGQTEAFF
clone size: NA; J gene: TRBJ2-6; V gene: TRBV11-2; CDR3 protein: CASSLYLGGANVLTF
clone size: NA; J gene: TRBJ2-7; V gene: TRBV7-9; CDR3 protein: CASSFGGAGTVHEQYF
clone size: NA; J gene: TRBJ1-2; V gene: TRBV7-9; CDR3 protein: CASSPPTGGYGYTF